These T cell receptor beta chains were read from a single sample in a study of T cells in Graves' hyperthyroidism and ophthalmopathy. From the multiplex PCR reads, TCRdb called clonotypes with MiXCR, one entry per CDR3 protein. The data contain fewer than 550,000 distinct CDR3 sequences, around 16% of them singletons. The sequencing sample was made of blood. The receptor set was obtained from a woman under 30 with Graves' hyperthyroidism. Each CDR3 is given with its conserved first and last residue. Each record gives: V gene, D gene, J gene, clone size, CDR3 protein, CDR3 DNA. D genes are given only for firm matches. Rows give clone size only sometimes, using once, few, many, or a class for an expanded clone.

>TRBV6-1|-|TRBJ1-2|-
CASSDRVMWGGYTF
TGTGCCAGCAGTGACAGGGTTATGTGGGGCGGCTACACCTTC
>TRBV5-6|-|TRBJ2-1|few
CASSLLGAGGYNEQFF
TGTGCCAGCAGCCTATTGGGAGCGGGCGGCTATAATGAGCAGTTCTTC
>TRBV6-1|TRBD2|TRBJ2-3|few
CATTGGGAGPDTQYF
TGTGCCACCACGGGCGGGGGGGCCGGGCCAGATACGCAGTATTTT
>TRBV12-3/TRBV12-4|TRBD1|TRBJ2-7|few
CASSLGAGTDSYEQYF
TGTGCCAGCAGTTTAGGGGCAGGGACAGACTCCTACGAGCAGTACTTC
>TRBV28|TRBD1|TRBJ1-2|many
CASSSLRGRDYGYTF
TGTGCCAGCAGTTCGCTCAGGGGGCGGGACTATGGCTACACCTTC
>TRBV5-1|TRBD2|TRBJ2-7|many
CASSLEAAGFSYEQYF
TGCGCCAGCAGCTTGGAAGCAGCGGGATTCTCCTACGAGCAGTACTTC
>TRBV5-1|TRBD2|TRBJ2-1|-
CASRPSGVNEQFF
TGCGCCAGCAGGCCTAGCGGAGTCAATGAGCAGTTCTTC
>TRBV2|-|TRBJ1-1|many
CASRRDGDTEAFF
TGTGCCAGCAGGAGAGACGGGGACACTGAAGCTTTCTTT
>TRBV7-9|-|TRBJ1-1|-
CASSFNSEHTEAFF
TGTGCCAGCAGCTTCAACAGCGAACACACTGAAGCTTTCTTT
>TRBV9|-|TRBJ1-2|-
CASSRDRGGYTF
TGTGCCAGCAGCCGGGACCGCGGGGGCTACACCTTC
>TRBV20-1|-|TRBJ2-1|few
CSALRDTTINEQFF
TGCAGTGCTCTCCGGGACACCACAATCAATGAGCAGTTCTTC
>TRBV29-1|-|TRBJ2-5|-
CSVEKPTGIQYF
TGCAGCGTTGAGAAACCAACAGGAATCCAGTACTTC
>TRBV18|TRBD1|TRBJ2-3|few
CATGPGTAQGTQYF
TGTGCCACTGGACCCGGGACAGCACAGGGTACGCAGTATTTT
>TRBV19|-|TRBJ2-6|-
CASSQGPPSSGANVLTF
TGTGCCAGCTCTCAAGGACCCCCTTCCTCTGGGGCCAACGTCCTGACTTTC
>TRBV12-3/TRBV12-4|-|TRBJ1-2|many
CASSFGRGGYTF
TGTGCCAGCAGTTTTGGGAGGGGTGGCTACACCTTC
>TRBV9|-|TRBJ2-5|few
CASSVEAQLRGETQYF
TGTGCCAGCAGCGTAGAAGCCCAACTCAGGGGAGAGACCCAGTACTTC
>TRBV20-1|-|TRBJ1-6|many
CSARGGLTQRRRSSPLHF
TGCAGTGCTAGAGGGGGATTGACACAAAGAAGACGGAGTTCACCCCTCCACTTT
>TRBV7-8|TRBD2|TRBJ2-1|many
CASSLAPIRRTSGSRHNEQFF
TGTGCCAGCAGCTTAGCGCCCATTCGTAGGACTAGCGGGAGTCGGCACAATGAGCAGTTCTTC
>TRBV27|-|TRBJ1-2|many
CASSPPGEAYGYTF
TGTGCCAGCAGTCCTCCGGGAGAGGCCTATGGCTACACCTTC
>TRBV11-2|-|TRBJ2-3|many
CASSSISASSADTQYF
TGTGCCAGCAGCTCCATCTCAGCGTCCAGCGCAGATACGCAGTATTTT
>TRBV11-1|TRBD1|TRBJ2-2|many
CASSARTGGDTGELFF
TGTGCCAGCAGCGCTCGGACAGGGGGCGACACCGGGGAGCTGTTTTTT
>TRBV5-6|TRBD1|TRBJ1-1|few
CASSPGTGWTEAFF
TGTGCCAGCAGCCCCGGGACAGGGTGGACTGAAGCTTTCTTT
>TRBV12-3/TRBV12-4|-|TRBJ1-2|many
CASTGPGYGYTF
TGTGCCAGCACTGGGCCCGGCTATGGCTACACCTTC
>TRBV28|-|TRBJ1-3|many
CASSFDSPGNTIYF
TGTGCCAGCAGTTTTGACAGCCCTGGAAACACCATATATTTT
>TRBV28|TRBD2|TRBJ2-1|many
CASSLFVAGRGNEQFF
TGTGCCAGCAGTTTATTTGTAGCGGGACGAGGGAATGAGCAGTTCTTC
>TRBV7-8|TRBD1|TRBJ2-1|few
CASSYLTYGTGRGNEQFF
TGTGCCAGCAGCTACCTCACCTACGGGACAGGGAGGGGGAATGAGCAGTTCTTC
>TRBV15|-|TRBJ1-1|-
CATSRDGLESTEAFF
TGTGCCACCAGCAGAGATGGTTTGGAGAGCACTGAAGCTTTCTTT
>TRBV20-1|-|TRBJ2-6|few
CSAIRPGANVLTF
TGCAGTGCTATACGGCCGGGGGCCAACGTCCTGACTTTC
>TRBV12-3/TRBV12-4|TRBD1|TRBJ2-5|few
CASAWTGQETQYF
TGTGCCAGCGCCTGGACAGGGCAAGAGACCCAGTACTTC
>TRBV20-1|-|TRBJ1-1|-
CSAPRVTEASF
TGCAGTGCGCCGAGAGTCACTGAAGCTTCCTTT
>TRBV20-1|-|TRBJ2-1|-
CSASINTDEQFF
TGCAGTGCTAGTATCAACACCGATGAGCAGTTCTTC